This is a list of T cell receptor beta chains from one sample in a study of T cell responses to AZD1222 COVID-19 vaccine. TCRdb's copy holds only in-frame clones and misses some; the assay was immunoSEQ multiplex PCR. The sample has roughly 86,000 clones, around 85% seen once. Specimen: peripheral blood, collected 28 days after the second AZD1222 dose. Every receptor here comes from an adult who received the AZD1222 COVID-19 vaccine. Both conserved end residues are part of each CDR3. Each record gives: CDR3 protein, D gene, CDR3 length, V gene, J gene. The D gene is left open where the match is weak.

CDR3aa: CASSEFRVRGETQYF; d_gene: .; len: 15; v_gene: TRBV25-1; j_gene: TRBJ2-5
CDR3aa: CASSAPAGGPGELFF; d_gene: .; len: 15; v_gene: TRBV6-5; j_gene: TRBJ2-2
CDR3aa: CASSEWTSDYNEQFF; d_gene: TRBD2; len: 15; v_gene: TRBV9; j_gene: TRBJ2-1
CDR3aa: CASSPRGSSYNEQFF; d_gene: .; len: 15; v_gene: TRBV28; j_gene: TRBJ2-1
CDR3aa: CASSVKGLAGTDTQYF; d_gene: TRBD2; len: 16; v_gene: TRBV7-2; j_gene: TRBJ2-3
CDR3aa: CASSYSSGTTGELFF; d_gene: .; len: 15; v_gene: TRBV6-5; j_gene: TRBJ2-2
CDR3aa: CASSYRLAGGETQYF; d_gene: TRBD2; len: 15; v_gene: TRBV7-8; j_gene: TRBJ2-5
CDR3aa: CASSYQAGGETQYF; d_gene: TRBD2; len: 14; v_gene: TRBV6-5; j_gene: TRBJ2-5
CDR3aa: CASSRGQGSNQPQHF; d_gene: .; len: 15; v_gene: TRBV6-5; j_gene: TRBJ1-5
CDR3aa: CASSQGKEAQNNEQFF; d_gene: .; len: 16; v_gene: TRBV4-3; j_gene: TRBJ2-1
CDR3aa: CASSLVTRGELFF; d_gene: .; len: 13; v_gene: TRBV12-3/TRBV12-4; j_gene: TRBJ2-2
CDR3aa: CASSNPGGNSPLHF; d_gene: .; len: 14; v_gene: TRBV19; j_gene: TRBJ1-6
CDR3aa: CASSLALGGVEKLFF; d_gene: .; len: 15; v_gene: TRBV7-9; j_gene: TRBJ1-4
CDR3aa: CASGGRGSGQETQYF; d_gene: TRBD1; len: 15; v_gene: TRBV9; j_gene: TRBJ2-5
CDR3aa: CASSASGRGQETQYF; d_gene: TRBD2; len: 15; v_gene: TRBV9; j_gene: TRBJ2-5
CDR3aa: CASKLAGFAYEQYF; d_gene: TRBD2; len: 14; v_gene: TRBV27; j_gene: TRBJ2-7
CDR3aa: CASSFQSGELFF; d_gene: .; len: 12; v_gene: TRBV11-2; j_gene: TRBJ2-2
CDR3aa: CSVESPGRDQHYGYTF; d_gene: .; len: 16; v_gene: TRBV29-1; j_gene: TRBJ1-2
CDR3aa: CASGLALAEQYF; d_gene: .; len: 12; v_gene: TRBV12-5; j_gene: TRBJ2-7
CDR3aa: CASSLYGGDLNTGELFF; d_gene: .; len: 17; v_gene: TRBV27; j_gene: TRBJ2-2
CDR3aa: CASSLPSGGGETQYF; d_gene: TRBD2; len: 15; v_gene: TRBV5-1; j_gene: TRBJ2-5
CDR3aa: CASSERNPGIYSNQPQHF; d_gene: .; len: 18; v_gene: TRBV2; j_gene: TRBJ1-5
CDR3aa: CASSLIPLHGYTF; d_gene: .; len: 13; v_gene: TRBV9; j_gene: TRBJ1-2
CDR3aa: CATSDPGLGSYNEQFF; d_gene: TRBD2; len: 16; v_gene: TRBV24-1; j_gene: TRBJ2-1
CDR3aa: CASYSTGTGILRGYTF; d_gene: TRBD1; len: 16; v_gene: TRBV19; j_gene: TRBJ1-2
CDR3aa: CASSLSQYSPNEKLFF; d_gene: .; len: 16; v_gene: TRBV3-1/TRBV3-2; j_gene: TRBJ1-4
CDR3aa: CASSSQGGRGLRTEAFF; d_gene: TRBD1; len: 17; v_gene: TRBV7-9; j_gene: TRBJ1-1
CDR3aa: CASSQGTSSLDTQYF; d_gene: .; len: 15; v_gene: TRBV5-6; j_gene: TRBJ2-3
CDR3aa: CASSLSADRSYNEQFF; d_gene: .; len: 16; v_gene: TRBV5-1; j_gene: TRBJ2-1
CDR3aa: CASSQDLQGGGTNNSPLHF; d_gene: .; len: 19; v_gene: TRBV4-3; j_gene: TRBJ1-6
CDR3aa: CAISEGTGDSPLHF; d_gene: TRBD1; len: 14; v_gene: TRBV10-3; j_gene: TRBJ1-6